This T cell receptor (beta chain) was found in a study of patients and donors after allogeneic stem cell transplantation (dated by TCRdb to between 2020 and 2021). Inclusive of the bounding cysteine and phenylalanine, the CDR3 is 15 residues long. Just CDR3 DNA is preserved here, 45 bases in frame from base 1. The germline V gene encodes CDR1 MNHEY and CDR2 SVGAGI. V drops 4 bases and J drops 2 bases, leaving 14 bases in between. This clonotype was observed a handful of times. The clone's antigen remains unknown. No base-level quality is on record; no much larger clone is a single base apart. The protocol used for the library was RT-PCR. Sequencing took place on a NextSeq 550. TCRdb passed the public sequencing reads through fastp at Q25 and MiXCR, retaining productive beta sequences. Here each entry gathers all rows of one CDR3 protein and keeps the most common genes and DNA. The sample records approximately 160,000 distinct CDR3 sequences, 30% of which are singletons. The ten largest account for roughly 3% of the sample.

The chain joins TRBV6-5 to TRBJ1-2; TRBD1 might be the D gene, on 5 matching bases. The clonotype was recovered from a human donor who was either an allogeneic HSCT recipient or a stem cell or donor lymphocyte infusion donor (not recorded which). It is not recorded whose cells these are; they may come from a transplant donor. Sequenced sample: blood, either unsorted or a sorted T cell fraction (not recorded which). The CDR3 has the sequence CASSSQGSGNYGYTF. The base sequence is TGTGCCAGCAGTTCTCAGGGATCGGGAAACTATGGCTACACCTTC.